This is a list of T cell receptor beta chains from one sample in a study of blood T cell repertoires in COVID-19. Sequenced by immunoSEQ multiplex PCR; TCRdb stores in-frame clones only, minus some. Of about 160,000 clones listed, 75% to 90% were seen once; the top ten hold roughly 4%. The sequenced sample was peripheral blood. The origin of the receptors is a woman between 55 and 75 years old with active or convalescent COVID-19. The CDR3 runs from the conserved cysteine through the conserved F or W. Fields, in order: CDR3 protein, V gene.

CDR3: CASSQGGGAIDTQYF
V: TRBV4-3

CDR3: CASSPYRAQSPLHF
V: TRBV5-1

CDR3: CASSLTGDYGYTF
V: TRBV19

CDR3: CASSLQGPNYGYTF
V: TRBV5-6

CDR3: CASSPRDYSTDTQYF
V: TRBV7-9

CDR3: CASGWGPMGQGNTGELFF
V: TRBV12-5

CDR3: CASSYLGLATDTQYF
V: TRBV6-2/TRBV6-3

CDR3: CASIPTGGGGTDTQYF
V: TRBV21-1

CDR3: CASSFQGRVGELFF
V: TRBV7-2

CDR3: CASRSDKPLRVTGELFF
V: TRBV12-2

CDR3: CASSSPLEVYEQYF
V: TRBV6-5

CDR3: CASSVYQGARGESNQPQHF
V: TRBV21-1

CDR3: CASSQNRQGTWGYGYTF
V: TRBV3-1/TRBV3-2

CDR3: CASSLFAGIRETQYF
V: TRBV7-9

CDR3: CGSREKDGYTF
V: TRBV21-1

CDR3: CASSRGGLGGELFF
V: TRBV19

CDR3: CAWITQRAGTEAFF
V: TRBV30

CDR3: CASSKIVAWDGYTF
V: TRBV19

CDR3: CASSLRYEQYF
V: TRBV7-9

CDR3: CSARKQHEQYF
V: TRBV20-1

CDR3: CSVEGGGRNTEAFF
V: TRBV29-1

CDR3: CASSGTSGGYQETQYF
V: TRBV5-1

CDR3: CAWSPLAGPTDTQYF
V: TRBV30

CDR3: CASSQEASGLTDTQYF
V: TRBV4-1

CDR3: CASSQGWVLAGSAKNIQYF
V: TRBV3-1/TRBV3-2

CDR3: CASSLGTGNPYGYTF
V: TRBV5-6

CDR3: CASSSGQGNSPLHF
V: TRBV2

CDR3: CASSVGQGSQGGYTF
V: TRBV5-8

CDR3: CASSQEVGWEQYF
V: TRBV4-3

CDR3: CASSFTGEPQHF
V: TRBV2

CDR3: CASSLPGVREQFF
V: TRBV4-3

CDR3: CASSPEAGRTDTQYF
V: TRBV7-2

CDR3: CASALGTVEGYTF
V: TRBV12-5

CDR3: CSARDGLEAFF
V: TRBV20-1

CDR3: CASSQVFPSGGNTGELFF
V: TRBV3-1/TRBV3-2

CDR3: CAISPDSTDTQYF
V: TRBV10-3

CDR3: CASSVTAGDPNTGELFF
V: TRBV9

CDR3: CAISVVEKMNTEAFF
V: TRBV10-3

CDR3: CSVVRGTGTYEQYF
V: TRBV29-1

CDR3: CASDSSPGTEAFF
V: TRBV10-3

CDR3: CASNAGPAVYTGELFF
V: TRBV5-8

CDR3: CASSSTQGQGGNHEKLFF
V: TRBV4-3